This TCR beta chain was recovered during a study of OX40 agonist ivuxolimab in advanced cancers. Sequenced by immunoSEQ multiplex PCR; TCRdb stores in-frame clones only, minus some. The data contain approximately 82,000 clones, 85% to 90% of them singletons. Sequencing used CD4+ or CD8+ T cells sorted from blood, obtained in a trial of the OX40 agonist ivuxolimab. The receptor was isolated from an adult with an advanced solid tumor such as melanoma, head and neck, liver or kidney cancer.

The CDR3 sequence: CASRGRFEAFF. The CDR3 bases are TGTGCCAGCCGCGGACGGTTTGAAGCTTTCTTT. The chain links TRBV19 to TRBJ1-1; no firm D call. CDR1 is LNHDA, CDR2 SQIVND, per germline (reference sequence). The CDR3 spans 11 residues. V dropped 9 bases and J dropped 7 bases, with 12 bases sitting between them.